The 5 T cell receptor beta chains reported below all come from one sample, sequenced in a study of long-term antiretroviral therapy in people with HIV. Run at survey level, the immunoSEQ assay was version v3.0. Sequencing was performed with immunoSEQ multiplex PCR; in TCRdb, only in-frame clones are kept and a portion is missing. The sample lists over 25,000 clones, roughly 93% occurring once. This material consisted of unsorted PBMCs, taken 7.3 to 7.5 years after starting antiretroviral therapy. These receptors were collected from a man between 50 and 59 years old with HIV.

This clone counts as medium-sized. The chain joins TRBV10-3 to TRBJ2-2, with TRBD2 identical over 8 bases. This CDR3 comprises 15 residues. CDR1 and CDR2 (germline): ENHRY, SYGVKD. J lost 5 bases, V lost 2 bases, and 4 bases had no gene match. DNA for the CDR3: TGTGCCATCAGTGAGCCGGGGGGGCGGACCGGGGAGCTGTTTTTT. Its translation is CAISEPGGRTGELFF.

The chain links TRBV4-1 to TRBJ1-1; 8 bases match TRBD1. Germline V gene sequence: CDR1 MGHRA, CDR2 YSYEKL. J lost 5 bases, V lost 1 base, and 6 bases had no gene match. This CDR3 is 15 amino acids long. The CDR3 loop reads CASSQVRQGRTEAFF. CDR3 nucleotide sequence: TGCGCCAGCAGCCAAGTCCGACAGGGGAGGACTGAAGCTTTCTTT.

This chain connects TRBV19 to TRBJ1-2; no reliable D call. The germline V gene encodes CDR1 LNHDA and CDR2 SQIVND (reference sequence). V dropped 4 bases and J dropped 4 bases, with 13 bases sitting between them. The CDR3 consists of 14 residues. The DNA for the CDR3 is TGTGCCAGTAGTAACCCAGGTGCCGGCTATGGCTACACCTTC. Translated: CASSNPGAGYGYTF.

The chain carries TRBV28 and TRBJ2-2, with 10 bases aligning to TRBD2. The germline gives CDR1 MDHEN, CDR2 SYDVKM. This CDR3 region has 16 residues. After removal of 5 bases from V and 5 bases from J, the junction contained 8 bases not matched to a gene. The CDR3 DNA is TGTGCCAGCAGTCGGCAGCGGGGGGGTCGGACCGGGGAGCTGTTTTTT. Encoded protein: CASSRQRGGRTGELFF.

This chain connects TRBV4-2 to TRBJ2-3, with 7 positions matching TRBD2. This CDR3 is 18 amino acids long. With 2 bases clipped from V and 2 bases from J, the junction kept 13 bases outside the gene matches. The germline V gene encodes CDR1 LGHNA and CDR2 YNFKEQ. Here the CDR3 DNA reads TGTGCCAGCAGCCAATATGCCAAGGGCGCGGGGGTCACAGATACGCAGTATTTT. This codes for CASSQYAKGAGVTDTQYF.